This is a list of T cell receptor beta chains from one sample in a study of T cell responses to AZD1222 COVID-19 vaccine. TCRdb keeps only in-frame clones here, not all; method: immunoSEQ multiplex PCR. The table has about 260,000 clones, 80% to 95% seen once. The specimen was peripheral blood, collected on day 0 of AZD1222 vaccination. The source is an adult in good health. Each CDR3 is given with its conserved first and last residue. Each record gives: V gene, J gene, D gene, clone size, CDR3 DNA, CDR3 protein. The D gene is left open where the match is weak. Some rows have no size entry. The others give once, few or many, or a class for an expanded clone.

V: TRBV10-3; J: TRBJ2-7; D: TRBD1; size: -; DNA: TGTGCCATCAGTACGGGACAGGGGATGAACGAGCAGTACTTC; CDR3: CAISTGQGMNEQYF
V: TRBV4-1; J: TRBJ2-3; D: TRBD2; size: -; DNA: TGCGCCAGCAGCCAGGGGGGGACTAGCGGGTTGGCAGATACGCAGTATTTT; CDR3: CASSQGGTSGLADTQYF
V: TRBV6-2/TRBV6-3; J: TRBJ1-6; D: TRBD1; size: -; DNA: TGTGCCAGCAGCCTCGGGCAGGGGGTGTCACCCCTCCACTTT; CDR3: CASSLGQGVSPLHF
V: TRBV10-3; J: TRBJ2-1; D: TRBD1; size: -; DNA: TGTGCCATCAAACCGGGACAGGGAGCGGATGAGCAGTTCTTC; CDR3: CAIKPGQGADEQFF
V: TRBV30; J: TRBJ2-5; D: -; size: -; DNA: TGTGCCTGGAGCCTAGTTCGAGACCAAGAGACCCAGTACTTC; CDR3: CAWSLVRDQETQYF
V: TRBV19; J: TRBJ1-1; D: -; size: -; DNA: TGTGCCAGTAGTCTCTCCGACAGGATATCTGAAGCTTTCTTT; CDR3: CASSLSDRISEAFF
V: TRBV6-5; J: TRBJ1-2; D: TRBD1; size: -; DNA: TGTGCCAGCAGATATGGGACAGGGACCTATGGCTACACCTTC; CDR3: CASRYGTGTYGYTF
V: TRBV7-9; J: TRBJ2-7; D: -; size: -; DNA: TGTGCCAGCAGCTTGGAATACGAGCAGTACTTC; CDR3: CASSLEYEQYF
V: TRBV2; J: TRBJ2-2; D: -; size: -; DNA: TGTGCCAGCTGGGGAAACGCGAACACCGGGGAGCTGTTTTTT; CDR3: CASWGNANTGELFF
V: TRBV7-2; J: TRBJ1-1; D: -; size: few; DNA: TGTGCCAGCAGCTTAGGTTGGTATGAGGGAGCTGAAGCTTTCTTT; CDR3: CASSLGWYEGAEAFF
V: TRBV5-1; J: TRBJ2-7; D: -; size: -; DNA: TGCGCCAGCAGCTATGGTTCGGCGGCGACCTACGAGCAGTACTTC; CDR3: CASSYGSAATYEQYF
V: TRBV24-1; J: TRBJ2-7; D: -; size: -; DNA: TGTGCCACCAGTGACGGGCAGAGGAGCTCCTACGAGCAGTACTTC; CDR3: CATSDGQRSSYEQYF
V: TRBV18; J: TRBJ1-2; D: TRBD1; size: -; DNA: TGTGCCAGCTCAGTAGGACAGGGGGCAGAAGGCTACACCTTC; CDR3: CASSVGQGAEGYTF
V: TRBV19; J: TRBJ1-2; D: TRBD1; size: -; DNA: TGTGCCAGTAGTCCCGGACAGGGGGCGATTGGCTACACCTTC; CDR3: CASSPGQGAIGYTF
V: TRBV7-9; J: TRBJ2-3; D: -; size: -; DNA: TGTGCCAGCAGCTTAGTCTCCTTAAGCACAGATACGCAGTATTTT; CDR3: CASSLVSLSTDTQYF
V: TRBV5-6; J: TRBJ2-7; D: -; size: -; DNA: TGTGCCAGCAGCTTGGGCCTAGCCTTCACCTACGAGCAGTACTTC; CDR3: CASSLGLAFTYEQYF
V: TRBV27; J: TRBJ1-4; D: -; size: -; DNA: TGTGCCAGCAGAACCGGGACTCACCTCCCCACAACTAATGAAAAACTGTTTTTT; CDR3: CASRTGTHLPTTNEKLFF
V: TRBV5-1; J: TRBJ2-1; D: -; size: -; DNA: TGCGCCAGCAGCCCAGGGCCAAGCTCCTACAATGAGCAGTTCTTC; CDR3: CASSPGPSSYNEQFF
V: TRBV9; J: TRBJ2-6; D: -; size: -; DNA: TGTGCCAGCAGCGCGGACTCTGGGGCCAACGTCCTGACTTTC; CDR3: CASSADSGANVLTF
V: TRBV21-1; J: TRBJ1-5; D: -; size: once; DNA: TGTGCCAGCAGCAAAGCGCTCCCAGGCAATCAGCCCCAGCATTTT; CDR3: CASSKALPGNQPQHF
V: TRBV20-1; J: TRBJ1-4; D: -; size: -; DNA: TGCAGTGCAGGAACTAATGAAAAACTGTTTTTT; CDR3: CSAGTNEKLFF
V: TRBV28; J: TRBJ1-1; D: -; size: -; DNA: TGTGCCATTTCACAGAACACTGAAGCTTTCTTT; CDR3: CAISQNTEAFF
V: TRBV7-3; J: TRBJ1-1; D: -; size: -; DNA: TGTGCCAGCAGCCCACAAGGGAACACTGAAGCTTTCTTT; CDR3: CASSPQGNTEAFF
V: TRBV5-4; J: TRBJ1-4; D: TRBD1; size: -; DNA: TGTGCCAGCAGCTCGAATCGGGACAGTAATGAAAAACTGTTTTTT; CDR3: CASSSNRDSNEKLFF
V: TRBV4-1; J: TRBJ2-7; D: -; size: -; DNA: TGCGCCAGCAGCCACCCCAGGACGGGGCCAGGTGGCGAGCAGTACTTC; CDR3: CASSHPRTGPGGEQYF
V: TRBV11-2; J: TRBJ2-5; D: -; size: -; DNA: TGTGCCAGCAGCTTAGACCATCAAGAGACCCAGTACTTC; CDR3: CASSLDHQETQYF
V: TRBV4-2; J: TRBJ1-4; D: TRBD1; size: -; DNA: TGTGCCAGCAGCCAGGTCGGGACAGTGGAGGAAAAACTGTTTTTT; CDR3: CASSQVGTVEEKLFF
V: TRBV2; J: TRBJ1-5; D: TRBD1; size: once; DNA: TGTGCCAGCAGGAGGACAGGGGGCGGAAAGCCCCAGCATTTT; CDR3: CASRRTGGGKPQHF
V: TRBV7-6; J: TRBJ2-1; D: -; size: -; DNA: TGTGCCAGCAGTCCTTCCGGCGGGACTCTAGCCTTCAATGAGCAGTTCTTC; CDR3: CASSPSGGTLAFNEQFF
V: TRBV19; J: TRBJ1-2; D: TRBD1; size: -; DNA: TGTGCCACAAGACTTAGGGGGCGCGATGATGGCTACACCTTC; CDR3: CATRLRGRDDGYTF
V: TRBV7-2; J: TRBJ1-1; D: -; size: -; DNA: TGTGCCAGCAGCTCCATCACCTTGCGAATGAACACTGAAGCTTTCTTT; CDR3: CASSSITLRMNTEAFF
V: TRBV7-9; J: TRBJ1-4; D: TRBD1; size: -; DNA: TGTGCCGGAAGACAGGGAACTAATGAAAAACTGTTTTTT; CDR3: CAGRQGTNEKLFF
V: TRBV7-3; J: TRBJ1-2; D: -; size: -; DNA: TGTGCCAGCAGCTCCTCTAGGGGCTACACCTTC; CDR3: CASSSSRGYTF
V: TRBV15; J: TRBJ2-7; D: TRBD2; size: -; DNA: TGTGCCACCAGCAGAGGGACGGTAAGGGAACTAGCGGCCTACGAGCAGTACTTC; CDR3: CATSRGTVRELAAYEQYF
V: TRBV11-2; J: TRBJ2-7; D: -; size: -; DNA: TGTGCCAGCAGCTTATTGGGTAGGACACTGAGCTCCTACGAGCAGTACTTC; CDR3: CASSLLGRTLSSYEQYF
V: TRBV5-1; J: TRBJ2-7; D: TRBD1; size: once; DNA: TGCGCCAGCAGCCTTGGGACAGGGGCCTACGAGCAGTACTTC; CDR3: CASSLGTGAYEQYF
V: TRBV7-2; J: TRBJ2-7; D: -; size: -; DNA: TGTGCCAGCAGCTTAGGAGGGGGGTCCCCTTGGGAGCAGTACTTC; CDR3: CASSLGGGSPWEQYF
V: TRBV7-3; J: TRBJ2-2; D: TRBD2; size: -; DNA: TGTGCCAGCAGCTCACTAGCGCCCGGGGAGCTGTTTTTT; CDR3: CASSSLAPGELFF
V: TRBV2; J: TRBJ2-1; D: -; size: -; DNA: TGTGCCAGCAGTGATGGTGGCGACTACAATGAGCAGTTCTTC; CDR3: CASSDGGDYNEQFF
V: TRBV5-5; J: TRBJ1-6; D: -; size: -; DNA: TGTGCCAGCAGCTCGGTCGGGACACCAAATTCACCCCTCCACTTT; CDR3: CASSSVGTPNSPLHF
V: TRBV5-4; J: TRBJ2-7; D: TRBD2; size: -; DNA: TGTGCCAGCAGCACGGATGCTAGCGGTACCTACGAGCAGTACTTC; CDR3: CASSTDASGTYEQYF
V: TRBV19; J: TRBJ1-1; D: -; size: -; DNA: TGTGCCAGTAGTATCAGGGCAGGCCACAAGGAAGCTTTCTTT; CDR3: CASSIRAGHKEAFF
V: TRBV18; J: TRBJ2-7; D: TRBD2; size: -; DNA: TGTGCCAGCTCAACCACCGCCCAGCGGGGGGGCTCCTACGAGCAGTACTTC; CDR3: CASSTTAQRGGSYEQYF
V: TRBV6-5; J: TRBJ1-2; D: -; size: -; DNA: TGTGCCAGCAGTTACTCCTCGGCGATCGAGGGCTACACCTTC; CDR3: CASSYSSAIEGYTF
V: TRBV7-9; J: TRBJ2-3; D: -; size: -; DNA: TGTGCCAGCAGCAAGGGCGGCGGATCAGATACGCAGTATTTT; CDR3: CASSKGGGSDTQYF